A selection of T cell receptor beta chains follows, all from one sample in a study of shared clonotypes between healthy human individuals. Data came from immunoSEQ multiplex PCR; TCRdb stores just in-frame clones and leaves some out. The table shows 2 million to 2.5 million clones, with 90% to 95% occurring only once. Sequenced sample: naive CD4+ T cells sorted from blood. The origin of the receptors is a man in his late teens or twenties in good health. The CDR3 runs from the conserved cysteine through the conserved F or W. A D gene is named only where the DNA matches it firmly. Size is stated for part of the rows, as once, few or many counts, or as a class when the clone is expanded.

v_call	d_call	clone_size	j_call	cdr3_nt	cdr3_aa
TRBV25-1	-	-	TRBJ1-3	TGTGCCAGCATCGGAAGTGTCCAGGGACCCTCTGGAAACACCATATATTTT	CASIGSVQGPSGNTIYF
TRBV9	-	-	TRBJ2-7	TGTGCCAGCAGCCCCCGCGGAGGGGGCTCCTACGAGCAGTACTTC	CASSPRGGGSYEQYF
TRBV7-9	-	-	TRBJ2-5	TGTGCCAGCAGGCAGGAGGGCCGCGCCGGAGAGACCCAGTACTTC	CASRQEGRAGETQYF
TRBV2	-	-	TRBJ1-5	TGTGCCAGCAGTGTAATCTGGACAGGCAATCAGCCCCAGCATTTT	CASSVIWTGNQPQHF
TRBV11-2	-	-	TRBJ1-6	TGTGCCAGCAGCTTAGTTGGGGCAGGGGTTAATTCACCCCTCCACTTT	CASSLVGAGVNSPLHF
TRBV7-2	-	once	TRBJ2-1	TGTGCCAGCAGCCCATACAACAATGAGCAGTTCTTC	CASSPYNNEQFF
TRBV29-1	-	-	TRBJ2-1	TGCAGCGTTAGAACGGGGAGCTACAATGAGCAGTTCTTC	CSVRTGSYNEQFF
TRBV7-9	-	-	TRBJ2-3	TGTGCCAGCAGCTTTCCAACAGATACGCAGTATTTT	CASSFPTDTQYF
TRBV5-1	TRBD2	-	TRBJ2-1	TGCGCCAGCAGCTTAAGCGGGAGTTCAGATTTCGATGAGCAGTTCTTC	CASSLSGSSDFDEQFF
TRBV2	-	-	TRBJ2-7	TGTGCCAGCAGTGAAGTCGAAAAGGGGTCCTACGAGCAGTACTTC	CASSEVEKGSYEQYF
TRBV9	TRBD1	-	TRBJ2-5	TGTGCCAGCAGCGATATCCGGGACAGGGAGGAGACCCAGTACTTC	CASSDIRDREETQYF
TRBV7-2	TRBD1	-	TRBJ2-3	TGTGCCAGCAACCCAGAAAGGACAGGGACGCAGTATTTT	CASNPERTGTQYF
TRBV4-3	-	-	TRBJ1-5	TGCGCCAGCAGCCAAGAAGGCGGGGATCAGCCCCAGCATTTT	CASSQEGGDQPQHF
TRBV6-5	-	once	TRBJ1-5	TGTGCCAGCAGTTACTCTCGGCATAGCAATCAGCCCCAGCATTTT	CASSYSRHSNQPQHF
TRBV7-2	-	-	TRBJ1-5	TGTGCCAGCAGCTTAGAAGGGGGAAAGGATCAGCCCCAGCATTTT	CASSLEGGKDQPQHF
TRBV29-1	TRBD1	-	TRBJ2-3	TGCAGCGTCCGACGGACAGGACGCACAGATACGCAGTATTTT	CSVRRTGRTDTQYF
TRBV30	-	-	TRBJ1-4	TGTGCCTGGAGTTTAACCGGGGCCAAATCGGGTGAAAAACTGTTTTTT	CAWSLTGAKSGEKLFF
TRBV28	-	once	TRBJ1-4	TGTGCCAGCAGTTTTGTTACATCAACTAATGAAAAACTGTTTTTT	CASSFVTSTNEKLFF
TRBV7-9	-	-	TRBJ2-2	TGTGCCAGCAGCTTAGCAGGCCCAAACACCGGGGAGCTGTTTTTT	CASSLAGPNTGELFF
TRBV25-1	TRBD1	once	TRBJ1-4	TGTGCCAGCAGTAAAACAGGGGTTGGTGTTGAAAAACTGTTTTTT	CASSKTGVGVEKLFF
TRBV5-6	TRBD1	-	TRBJ2-3	TGTGCCAGCAGCTTGACAGGGGGGAGCACAGATACGCAGTATTTT	CASSLTGGSTDTQYF
TRBV18	-	once	TRBJ1-2	TGTGCCAGCTCACCATCCGGACCGGGCTACACCTTC	CASSPSGPGYTF
TRBV5-1	-	-	TRBJ2-7	TGCGCCAGCAAAAGCAGTTCCTACGAGCAGTACTTC	CASKSSSYEQYF
TRBV7-3	-	-	TRBJ2-3	TGTGCCAGCAGCCTCGGACTCGGGCCAGATACGCAGTATTTT	CASSLGLGPDTQYF
TRBV7-2	TRBD2	-	TRBJ2-2	TGTGCCAGCAGACCCGGACTAGCGGGAGGCCGGGGCACCGGGGAGCTGTTTTTT	CASRPGLAGGRGTGELFF
TRBV19	-	-	TRBJ1-2	TGTGCCACCAATAATGAGGACCGAGGGTTCGCTAACTATGGCTACACCTTC	CATNNEDRGFANYGYTF
TRBV28	-	once	TRBJ1-2	TGTGCCAGCAGTTCCAACCGACGCGGTCAAACGAGGGCTAACTATGGCTACACCTTC	CASSSNRRGQTRANYGYTF
TRBV6-1	TRBD1	-	TRBJ1-2	TGTGCCACCCGAACCGGGACAGCCTATGGCTACACCTTC	CATRTGTAYGYTF
TRBV28	TRBD2	-	TRBJ2-1	TGTGCCAGCAGGAGCCCTGGAGGCGGGGGACCTTACAATGAGCAGTTCTTC	CASRSPGGGGPYNEQFF
TRBV30	-	-	TRBJ2-6	TGTGCCTGGAGTGTAAGGCGCAGCTCTGGGGCCAACGTCCTGACTTTC	CAWSVRRSSGANVLTF
TRBV7-9	-	-	TRBJ1-6	TGTGCCAGCAGTCATGGTCAGGGTAATTCACCCCTCCACTTT	CASSHGQGNSPLHF
TRBV6-1	TRBD1	-	TRBJ1-4	TGTGCCAGCAGTGAAATGAGTGCAGGGGGCGGTGAAAAACTGTTTTTT	CASSEMSAGGGEKLFF
TRBV25-1	-	-	TRBJ1-2	TGTGCCAGCAGATCAGGGACCCATGGCTACACCTTC	CASRSGTHGYTF